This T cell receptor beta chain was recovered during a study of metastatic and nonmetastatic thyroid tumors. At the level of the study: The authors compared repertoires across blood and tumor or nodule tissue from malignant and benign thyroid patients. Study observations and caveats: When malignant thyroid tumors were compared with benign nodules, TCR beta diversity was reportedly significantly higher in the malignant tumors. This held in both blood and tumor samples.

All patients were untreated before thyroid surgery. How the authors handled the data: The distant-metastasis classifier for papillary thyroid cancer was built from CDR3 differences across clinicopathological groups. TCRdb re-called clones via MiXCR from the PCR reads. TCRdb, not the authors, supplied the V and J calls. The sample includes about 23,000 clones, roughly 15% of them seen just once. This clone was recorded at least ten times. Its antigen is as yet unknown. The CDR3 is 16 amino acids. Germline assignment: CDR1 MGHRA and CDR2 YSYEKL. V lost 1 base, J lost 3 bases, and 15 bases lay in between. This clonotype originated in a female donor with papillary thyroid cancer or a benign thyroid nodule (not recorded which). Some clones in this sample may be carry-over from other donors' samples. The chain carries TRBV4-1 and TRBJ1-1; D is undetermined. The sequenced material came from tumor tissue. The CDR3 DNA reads TGCGCCAGCAGCCAAGTCCCGCCCCCGTCGGACACTGAAGCTTTCTTT. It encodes CASSQVPPPSDTEAFF.